This T cell receptor delta chain was documented in a study of γδ T cells in repeated Plasmodium falciparum infection. Germline CDR1 is TVYSNPD and CDR2 is GDNSRS (reference sequence). Trimming cost V 5 bases and J 7 bases, with 20 bases left between them. The CDR3 totals 13 residues. There are a few counts of this clone. This sequence is one base from a far larger clone and is likely a read error. Within the sample, other DNA sequences also encode this same CDR3. Flow sorting of PBMC yielded separate Vgamma9/Vdelta2+ and Vdelta2-negative gammadelta T cell populations for bulk repertoire analysis. TCRdb reprocessed the multiplex PCR reads using CATT. The sample has around 49,000 delta-chain clones; roughly 1.9% are singletons.

Source material: gamma-delta T cells from blood. This TCR derives from a pool of human donors (malaria-infected and uninfected, not separated). The genes are TRDV3 and TRDJ1; perhaps TRDD3 as D (5 bases). The J gene, missing from TCRdb, was assigned here through DNA to germline matching. The CDR3 region is CAHSPLGSLKLIF. As DNA, the CDR3 is TGTGCCCACAGCCCATTGGGGTCACTTAAACTCATCTTT.